This T cell receptor (beta chain) stems from a study of technical replicates of blood from a few donors. The assay was immunoSEQ multiplex PCR, and TCRdb's table has in-frame clones only and misses some. The repertoire holds about 79,000 clones, with 80% to 95% as singletons. Germline-derived CDR1 and CDR2 are DFQATT and SNEGSKA (reference sequence). The V and J ends lost 3 bases and 4 bases respectively, with 7 bases between them. The CDR3 has 11 residues. The sequencing sample was made of T cells isolated from PBMCs. V is TRBV20-1 and J is TRBJ2-7; a possible D gene is TRBD2 (5 bases). The clonotype originates from a human donor in good health. Some clones in this sample may be carry-over from other donors' samples. The DNA of the CDR3 is TGCAGTGCTAGTCGGGGTTACGAGCAGTACTTC. This sequence encodes CSASRGYEQYF.